One and the same sample provided the 3 T cell receptor beta chains below, sequenced in a study of glioma-infiltrating T cells. Amplification of TCR alpha and beta CDR3 regions from RNA used iRepertoire nested multiplex PCR. One entry per CDR3 protein, called by TCRdb with MiXCR from the multiplex PCR reads. The sample comprises over 90,000 distinct CDR3 sequences, 25% to 30% of which are singletons, and 40% to 45% rests with the top ten. Sequencing was carried out using glioma tissue, nonneoplastic brain tissue, or PBMCs (not recorded which). The receptor source for this set is a human donor with low-grade glioma or glioblastoma, undergoing nonglioma brain surgery, or in good health (not recorded which).

This clonotype has at least ten counts. The rearrangement uses TRBV6-1 and TRBJ2-7; the D call may be TRBD1 or TRBD2 (5 bases each). V was cut by 2 bases and J by 3 bases, with 17 bases left in between. The CDR3 has 16 residues. Looked up from germline, CDR1 is MNHNS and CDR2 is SASEGT. The CDR3 nucleotides are TGTGCCAGCAGTGAACCAAATGGGGACCCCTTCTACGAGCAGTACTTC. It yields the protein CASSEPNGDPFYEQYF.

This clonotype has at least ten counts. This sequence joins TRBV7-6 and TRBJ1-6; 9 bases agree with TRBD1. Germline CDR1 is SGHVS and CDR2 is FNYEAQ. The CDR3 totals 15 residues. V lost 5 bases and J lost 9; bases outside the gene matches: 8. The CDR3 DNA reads TGTGCCAGCAGCCCGACAGGGGGAAGGGGTTCACCCCTCCACTTT. Translated: CASSPTGGRGSPLHF.

To note about this clonotype: This may arise from a read error, as a much more abundant clone is one base away. The genes are TRBV6-5 and TRBJ1-2; 8 bases line up with TRBD1. Germline V gene lookup returns CDR1 MNHEY and CDR2 SVGAGI. This CDR3 spans 14 amino acids. The CDR3 sequence: CASTDRDRSYVYTF. Here the CDR3 DNA reads TGTGCCAGCACCGACCGGGACAGGTCCTATGTCTACACCTTC.